The source of this TCR beta chain is a study of shared clonotypes between healthy human individuals. Whole-study results and caveats: Generally, naive subsets (rather than memory subsets) showed larger estimated richness. Sampling involved blood alone; tissue repertoires likely differ. About 5.2% was the fraction of naive CD4 clonotypes found shared across a few donors.

Concerning this clone itself: Its antigen is as yet unknown.

Data came from immunoSEQ multiplex PCR; TCRdb stores just in-frame clones and leaves some out. The data contain about 2 million clones, 85% to 95% of them seen just once; the ten biggest clones take up under 0.15%. Sequenced: naive CD4+ T cells sorted from blood. Subset indicated: CD45RA+ positively selected. The sequence was obtained from a man aged 18 to 30 in good health.

The DNA for the CDR3 is TGTGCCAGCAGCTGGGACAGGGTAGCCTACGAGCAGTACTTC. This codes for CASSWDRVAYEQYF. The chain carries TRBV7-2 and TRBJ2-7; 9 bases are shared with TRBD1. The germline V gene has CDR1 SGHTA and CDR2 FQGNSA. This CDR3 has 14 residues. V dropped 4 bases and J dropped 2; count of bases not matched to a gene: 3.